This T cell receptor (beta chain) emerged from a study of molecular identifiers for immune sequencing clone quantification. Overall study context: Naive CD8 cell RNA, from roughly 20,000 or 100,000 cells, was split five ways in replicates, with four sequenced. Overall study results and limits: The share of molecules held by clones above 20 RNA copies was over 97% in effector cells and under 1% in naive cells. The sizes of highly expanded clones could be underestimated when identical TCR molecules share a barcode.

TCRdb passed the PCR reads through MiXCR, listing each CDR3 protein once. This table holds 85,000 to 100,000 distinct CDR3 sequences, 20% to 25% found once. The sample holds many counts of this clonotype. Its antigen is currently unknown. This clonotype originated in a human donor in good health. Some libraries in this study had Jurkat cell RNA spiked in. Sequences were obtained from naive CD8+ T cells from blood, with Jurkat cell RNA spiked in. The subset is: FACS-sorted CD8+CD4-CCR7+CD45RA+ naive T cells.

The CDR3 here is CASSQDDNEKLFF. The CDR3 DNA is TGCGCCAGCAGCCAAGATGACAATGAAAAACTGTTTTTT. V and J are TRBV4-1 and TRBJ1-4; D ambiguous. Trimming removed 0 bases at V and 5 bases at J, with 4 bases between. The CDR3 is 13 amino acids. Per germline, CDR1 MGHRA and CDR2 YSYEKL.